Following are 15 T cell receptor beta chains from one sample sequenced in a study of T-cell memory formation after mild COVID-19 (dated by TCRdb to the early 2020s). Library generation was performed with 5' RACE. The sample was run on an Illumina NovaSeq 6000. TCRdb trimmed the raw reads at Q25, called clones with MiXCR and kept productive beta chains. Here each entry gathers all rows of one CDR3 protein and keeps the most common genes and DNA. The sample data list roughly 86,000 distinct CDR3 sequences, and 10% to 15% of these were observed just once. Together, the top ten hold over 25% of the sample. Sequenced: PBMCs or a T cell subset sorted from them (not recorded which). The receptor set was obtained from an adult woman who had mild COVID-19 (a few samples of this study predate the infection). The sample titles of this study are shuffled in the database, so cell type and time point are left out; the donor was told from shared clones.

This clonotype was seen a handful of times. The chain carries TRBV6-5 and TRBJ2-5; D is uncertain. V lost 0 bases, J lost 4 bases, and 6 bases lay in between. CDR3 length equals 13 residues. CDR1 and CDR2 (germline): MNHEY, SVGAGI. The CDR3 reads CASSYSGPETQYF. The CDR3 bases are TGTGCCAGCAGTTACTCTGGCCCAGAGACCCAGTACTTC.

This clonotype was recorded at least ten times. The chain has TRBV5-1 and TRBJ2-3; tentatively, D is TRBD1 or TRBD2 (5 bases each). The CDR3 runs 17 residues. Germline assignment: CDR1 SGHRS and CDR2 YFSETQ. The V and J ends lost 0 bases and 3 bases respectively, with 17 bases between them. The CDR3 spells CASSLALAGTSTDTQYF. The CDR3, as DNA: TGCGCCAGCAGCTTGGCGTTAGCCGGGACGTCGACAGATACGCAGTATTTT.

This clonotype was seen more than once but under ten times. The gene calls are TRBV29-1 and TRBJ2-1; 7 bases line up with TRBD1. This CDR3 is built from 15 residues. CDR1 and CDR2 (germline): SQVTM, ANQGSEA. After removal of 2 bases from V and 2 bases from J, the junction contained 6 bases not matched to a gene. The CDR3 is CSVEHLGQTYNEQFF. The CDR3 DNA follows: TGCAGCGTTGAACATCTGGGACAGACCTACAATGAGCAGTTCTTC.

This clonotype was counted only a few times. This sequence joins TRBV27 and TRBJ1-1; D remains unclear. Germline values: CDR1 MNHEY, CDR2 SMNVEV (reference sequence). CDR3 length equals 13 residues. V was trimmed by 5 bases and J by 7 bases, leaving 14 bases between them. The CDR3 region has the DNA TGTGCCAGCAGTCGTCTGGAGGCGCTTGAAGCTTTCTTT. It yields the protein CASSRLEALEAFF.

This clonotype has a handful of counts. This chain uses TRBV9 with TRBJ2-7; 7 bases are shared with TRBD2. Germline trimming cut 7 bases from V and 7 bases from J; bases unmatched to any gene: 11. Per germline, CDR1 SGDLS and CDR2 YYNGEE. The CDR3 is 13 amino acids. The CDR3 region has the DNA TGTGCCAGCGGCCGGGCCCTCGGGGGGGAGCAGTACTTC. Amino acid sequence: CASGRALGGEQYF.

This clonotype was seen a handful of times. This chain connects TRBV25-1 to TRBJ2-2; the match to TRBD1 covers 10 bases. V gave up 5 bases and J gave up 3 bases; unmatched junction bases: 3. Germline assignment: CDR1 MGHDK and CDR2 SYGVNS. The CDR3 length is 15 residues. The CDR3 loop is CASSSGTGDTGELFF. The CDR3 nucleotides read TGTGCCAGCAGTAGCGGGACAGGGGACACCGGGGAGCTGTTTTTT.

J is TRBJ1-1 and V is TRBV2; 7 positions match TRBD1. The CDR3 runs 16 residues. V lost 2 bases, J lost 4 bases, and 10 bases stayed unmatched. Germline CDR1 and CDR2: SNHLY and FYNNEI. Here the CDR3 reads CASSETETGIGTEAFF. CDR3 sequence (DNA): TGTGCCAGCAGTGAAACTGAGACAGGGATTGGCACTGAAGCTTTCTTT. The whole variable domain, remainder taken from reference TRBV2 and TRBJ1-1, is EPEVTQTPSHQVTQMGQEVILRCVPISNHLYFYWYRQILGQKVEFLVSFYNNEISEKSEIFDDQFSVERPDGSNFTLKIRSTKLEDSAMYFCASSETETGIGTEAFFGQGTRLTVV.

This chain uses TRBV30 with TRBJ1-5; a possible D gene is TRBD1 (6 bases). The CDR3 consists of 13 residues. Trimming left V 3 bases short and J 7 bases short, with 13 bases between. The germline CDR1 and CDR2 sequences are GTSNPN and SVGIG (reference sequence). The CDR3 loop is CAWSGGQGQPQHF. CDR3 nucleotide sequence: TGTGCCTGGAGCGGGGGGCAGGGACAGCCCCAGCATTTT. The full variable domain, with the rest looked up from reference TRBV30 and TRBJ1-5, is SQTIHQWPATLVQPVGSPLSLECTVEGTSNPNLYWYRQAAGRGLQLLFYSVGIGQISSEVPQNLSASRPQDRQFILSSKKLLLSDSGFYLCAWSGGQGQPQHFGDGTRLSIL.

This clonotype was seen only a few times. CDR3 sequence reads: CASSHLLSNQPQHF. In nucleotides, the CDR3 is TGTGCCAGCAGCCACCTTTTGAGCAATCAGCCCCAGCATTTT. The V gene is TRBV12-3 or TRBV12-4, the J gene TRBJ1-5; D ambiguous. V was cut by 6 bases and J by 1 base, with 10 bases left in between. The length of the CDR3 is 14 residues.

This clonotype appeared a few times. The CDR3 region is CASSPGQASAYEQYF. The CDR3 nucleotides read TGCGCCAGCAGCCCGGGGCAGGCCTCGGCCTACGAGCAGTACTTC. J is TRBJ2-7 and V is TRBV5-1; D is tentatively TRBD1 or TRBD2 (5 bases each). Deletions cut 4 bases from V and 2 bases from J, with 16 bases between. CDR3 size: 15 residues. Germline values: CDR1 SGHRS, CDR2 YFSETQ.

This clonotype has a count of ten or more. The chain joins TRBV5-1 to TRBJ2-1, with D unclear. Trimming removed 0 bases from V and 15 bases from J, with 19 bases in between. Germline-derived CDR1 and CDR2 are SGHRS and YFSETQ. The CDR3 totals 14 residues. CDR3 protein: CASSLAFAEIDPFF. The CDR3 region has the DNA TGCGCCAGCAGCTTGGCCTTTGCGGAAATCGACCCGTTCTTC.

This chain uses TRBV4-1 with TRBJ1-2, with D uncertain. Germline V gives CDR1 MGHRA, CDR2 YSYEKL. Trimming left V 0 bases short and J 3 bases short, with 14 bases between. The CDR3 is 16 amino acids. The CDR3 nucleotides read TGCGCCAGCAGCCAAGAAGGGTCAGTCCCAGACTATGGCTACACCTTC. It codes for CASSQEGSVPDYGYTF.

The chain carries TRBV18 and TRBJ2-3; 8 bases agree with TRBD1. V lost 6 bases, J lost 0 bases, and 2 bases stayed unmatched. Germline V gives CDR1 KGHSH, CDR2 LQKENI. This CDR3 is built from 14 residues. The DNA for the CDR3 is TGTGCCAGCTCGGGACAGGCTAGCACAGATACGCAGTATTTT. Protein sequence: CASSGQASTDTQYF.

This CDR3 reads CASSKDGPKNNEQFF. As DNA, the CDR3 is TGTGCCAGCAGCAAAGACGGACCAAAAAACAATGAGCAGTTCTTC. The chain uses TRBV21-1 and TRBJ2-1. TRBV21-1 is a documented pseudogene. There are 15 residues in the CDR3.

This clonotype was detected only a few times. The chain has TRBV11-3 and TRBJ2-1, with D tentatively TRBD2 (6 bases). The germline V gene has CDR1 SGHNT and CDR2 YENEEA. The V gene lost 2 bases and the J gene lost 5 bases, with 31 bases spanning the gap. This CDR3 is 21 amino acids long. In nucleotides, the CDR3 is TGTGCCAGCAGCTTACGAGGTTTTGGAAGACGGAGGGGAGATTTGCACAATGAGCAGTTCTTC. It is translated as CASSLRGFGRRRGDLHNEQFF.